The T cell receptor (beta chain) under discussion was sequenced for a study of blood T cell repertoires in COVID-19. Study as a whole: T cells, B-cell-depleted T cells, or PBMCs supplied cDNA or gDNA.

This CDR3 has 14 residues. V shed 7 bases and J 4 bases; nucleotides not matched to a gene: 7. Germline V lookup: CDR1 MNHEY, CDR2 SVGAGI. TCRdb's copy holds only in-frame clones and misses some; the assay was immunoSEQ multiplex PCR. The sample records some 200,000 clones, roughly four fifths being singletons. This chain links TRBV6-5 with TRBJ1-1; 9 nucleotides agree with TRBD1. Sequencing input: peripheral blood. The source of this sequence is a woman in her thirties or forties with acute or convalescent COVID-19. The CDR3: CASTQTGGGTEAFF. In nucleotides, the CDR3 is TGTGCCAGCACCCAGACAGGGGGTGGCACTGAAGCTTTCTTT.